Listed here are 31 T cell receptor beta chains from one sample, sequenced in a study of blood T cell repertoires in COVID-19. Sequenced by immunoSEQ multiplex PCR; TCRdb stores in-frame clones only, minus some. The sample lists about 150,000 clones, about 85% occurring once. Input material: peripheral blood. These receptors originate from a man in his 60s with COVID-19, enrolled during active disease.

In this sample, this clone turned up once. The CDR3 region is CASSRAGREGETQYF. CDR3 in DNA: TGTGCCAGCAGCCGAGCCGGACGGGAGGGAGAGACCCAGTACTTC. The chain recombines TRBV3-1 (or the pseudogene TRBV3-2) with TRBJ2-5; 8 bases agree with TRBD2. The CDR3 is 15 amino acids. The V gene's germline CDR1 is LGHDT and CDR2 YNNKEL (reference sequence). V dropped 4 bases and J dropped 4; count of bases not matched to a gene: 8.

This rearrangement joins TRBV6-5 to TRBJ1-6; 7 bases match TRBD1. Germline assignment: CDR1 MNHEY and CDR2 SVGAGI. V lost 6 bases to trimming and J lost 8 bases; unmatched junction nucleotides: 10. The CDR3 spans 15 residues. The CDR3 here is CASSRDRALDSPLHF. The CDR3 nucleotides read TGTGCCAGCAGCCGGGACAGAGCCCTCGATTCACCCCTCCACTTT.

This clone was seen a handful of times. The chain employs TRBV14 and TRBJ1-1; the D is unclear. Germline V lookup: CDR1 SGHDN, CDR2 FVKESK. The V end was cut by 0 bases, the J end by 6 bases, with 11 bases between. The CDR3 is 14 amino acids. The CDR3 region has the DNA TGTGCCAGCAGCCAAGATTCGTTCCGGTCTGAAGCTTTCTTT. The encoded protein is CASSQDSFRSEAFF. The variable domain in full, with the rest retrieved from reference TRBV14 and TRBJ1-1, is EAGVTQFPSHSVIEKGQTVTLRCDPISGHDNLYWYRRVMGKEIKFLLHFVKESKQDESGMPNNRFLAERTGGTYSTLKVQPAELEDSGVYFCASSQDSFRSEAFFGQGTRLTVV.

Comments on this clone: The same CDR3 also results from other DNA sequences found in this sample. The CDR3 reads CASSLGQGNNQPQHF. The CDR3 nucleotides read TGTGCCAGCAGCTTGGGACAGGGGAACAATCAGCCCCAGCATTTT. The V and J genes are TRBV7-2 and TRBJ1-5, with 10 bases matching TRBD1. The CDR3 totals 15 residues. From germline, CDR1 is SGHTA and CDR2 FQGNSA. The junction had 2 bases not matched to a gene; V was cut back by 3 bases and J by 3 bases. Supplemented by reference TRBV7-2 and TRBJ1-5, the full variable domain reads GAGVSQSPSNKVTEKGKDVELRCDPISGHTALYWYRQSLGQGLEFLIYFQGNSAPDKSGLPSDRFSAERTGGSVSTLTIQRTQQEDSAVYLCASSLGQGNNQPQHFGDGTRLSIL.

The rearrangement joins TRBV5-1 to TRBJ1-1, with a tentative D call TRBD1 (6 bases). Germline CDR1 reads SGHRS; CDR2 reads YFSETQ. CDR3 size: 18 residues. The V end lost 3 bases, the J end lost 5 bases, and 26 bases lay between the germline ends. CDR3 amino acids: CASSSIGGHREAGTEAFF. The CDR3 coding sequence is TGCGCCAGCAGCTCAATCGGGGGACACAGGGAAGCGGGGACTGAAGCTTTCTTT.

The chain carries TRBV7-2 and TRBJ1-1; 8 nucleotides agree with TRBD1. Germline values: CDR1 SGHTA, CDR2 FQGNSA. This CDR3 is 15 amino acids long. Trimming took 5 bases from V and 3 from J; bases not matched to a gene: 8. CDR3 region: CASSETGAVYTEAFF. CDR3 nucleotides: TGTGCCAGCAGCGAGACAGGGGCCGTATACACTGAAGCTTTCTTT.

The chain links TRBV5-1 to TRBJ1-2; D is uncertain. The germline V and J ends were trimmed by 0 bases and 0 bases, with 12 bases remaining between them. The CDR3 covers 16 residues. Germline V gives CDR1 SGHRS, CDR2 YFSETQ. DNA for the CDR3: TGCGCCAGCAGCTTGGGCGCCGGGGTAGCTAACTATGGCTACACCTTC. This gives the protein CASSLGAGVANYGYTF.

This chain joins TRBV11-3 and TRBJ1-1, with D perhaps matching TRBD1 (5 bases). The CDR3 runs to 13 residues. Germline loops: CDR1 SGHNT, CDR2 YENEEA. V lost 4 bases and J 5 bases, leaving 11 bases between the germline ends. The CDR3 nucleotides are TGTGCCAGCAGCTGGCAGGGAGGGACTGAAGCTTTCTTT. Translated: CASSWQGGTEAFF.

A few counts support this clone. The chain recombines TRBV12-3 or TRBV12-4 with TRBJ2-1, with 8 bases that match TRBD1. The CDR3 spans 13 residues. With 2 bases clipped from V and 15 bases from J, the junction kept 9 bases outside the gene matches. CDR3 sequence: CASSLYGTGGRFF. CDR3 DNA: TGTGCCAGCAGTTTATACGGGACAGGAGGAAGGTTCTTC.

V gene TRBV10-3 combines with J gene TRBJ2-3; 10 bases map to TRBD1. The CDR3 spans 17 residues. The J segment lost 1 base and the V segment lost 2 bases, leaving 6 bases of the junction unmatched. Per the germline V gene, CDR1 is ENHRY and CDR2 is SYGVKD. The CDR3 is CAISEISGTGGTDTQYF. The CDR3 coding sequence is TGTGCCATCAGTGAGATATCCGGGACAGGGGGCACAGATACGCAGTATTTT.

This clone was seen a single time. CDR3 protein: CASSHQVLGVGSYNEQFF. The CDR3 DNA reads as TGTGCCAGCAGCCACCAAGTCCTAGGGGTCGGGTCGTACAATGAGCAGTTCTTC. This rearrangement joins TRBV3-1 (or the pseudogene TRBV3-2) to TRBJ2-1; D may be TRBD1 (5 bases). The length of the CDR3 is 18 residues. Germline CDR1 and CDR2: LGHDT and YNNKEL (reference sequence). Trimming pared 3 bases from V and 4 bases from J, leaving 22 bases between.

This clone was detected a few times. J is TRBJ1-4 and V is TRBV5-1; perhaps TRBD1 as D (6 bases). Germline CDR1 SGHRS, CDR2 YFSETQ. Deletions cut 3 bases from V and 4 bases from J, with 10 bases between. The CDR3 sequence is 14 residues long. CDR3 sequence: CASSSGQRNEKLFF. CDR3 bases: TGCGCCAGCAGCTCTGGACAGCGTAATGAAAAACTGTTTTTT.

The chain employs TRBV5-8 and TRBJ2-7; D not certain. V was trimmed by 1 base and J by 2 bases, leaving 4 bases between them. This CDR3 is 12 amino acids long. Germline CDR1 is SGHTS and CDR2 is YDEGEE. Here the CDR3 DNA reads TGTGCCAGCAGCTTGACGGCCTACGAGCAGTACTTC. Its translation: CASSLTAYEQYF.

This clone has more than one count but fewer than ten. This chain links TRBV18 with TRBJ1-6; D gene uncertain. V lost 4 bases and J lost 5, with 12 bases in between. The CDR3 extends over 15 amino acids. CDR1 is KGHSH and CDR2 is LQKENI in the germline V gene. The CDR3, as DNA: TGTGCCAGCTCACTGAGAGAAGGAGATAATTCACCCCTCCACTTT. It codes for CASSLREGDNSPLHF.

The chain is built from TRBV19 and TRBJ1-5; no reliable D call. Trimming took 3 bases from V and 7 from J, leaving 7 bases between them. The CDR3 extends over 12 amino acids. Germline CDR1 reads LNHDA; CDR2 reads SQIVND (reference sequence). Here the CDR3 reads CASSMVVQPQHF. Written as DNA, the CDR3 is TGTGCCAGTAGTATGGTAGTACAGCCCCAGCATTTT.

The chain recombines TRBV28 with TRBJ1-1; D is uncertain. The germline V gene encodes CDR1 MDHEN and CDR2 SYDVKM. The CDR3 has 11 amino acids. The V end lost 8 bases, the J end lost 10 bases, and 14 bases lay between the germline ends. The CDR3 sequence is CASGPEPRAFF. The CDR3 coding sequence is TGTGCCAGCGGCCCTGAACCCCGAGCTTTCTTT.

The V and J genes are TRBV28 and TRBJ1-4; the match to TRBD1 covers 9 bases. The V and J ends lost 8 bases and 8 bases, in that order; junction bases with no gene match: 6. Germline CDR1 reads MDHEN; CDR2 reads SYDVKM. This CDR3 is built from 13 residues. CDR3 nucleotide sequence: TGTGCCAGCCCGGGACAGGGTGGGGAAAAACTGTTTTTT. It encodes CASPGQGGEKLFF.

The V gene is TRBV5-4, the J gene TRBJ1-6; the D is unclear. The CDR3 runs 15 residues. Trimming pared 0 bases from V and 7 bases from J, leaving 11 bases between. Per germline, CDR1 SGHNT and CDR2 YYREEE (reference sequence). DNA for the CDR3: TGTGCCAGCAGCTTGGAAGCAGGCTTGAATTCACCCCTCCACTTT. It translates to CASSLEAGLNSPLHF. The variable domain in full, completed from reference TRBV5-4 and TRBJ1-6, reads ETGVTQSPTHLIKTRGQQVTLRCSSQSGHNTVSWYQQALGQGPQFIFQYYREEENGRGNFPPRFSGLQFPNYSSELNVNALELDDSALYLCASSLEAGLNSPLHFGNGTRLTVT.

The rearrangement links TRBV6-5 to TRBJ1-1; D gene ambiguous. CDR3 size: 13 residues. Germline values: CDR1 MNHEY, CDR2 SVGAGI. Trimming pared 2 bases from V and 4 bases from J, leaving 8 bases between. CDR3 sequence (DNA): TGTGCCAGCAGTTACCGGGAGGGCACTGAAGCTTTCTTT. It specifies CASSYREGTEAFF.

The J gene is TRBJ2-7, the V gene TRBV7-2; no definite D call. The V and J ends lost 1 base and 6 bases respectively, with 10 bases between them. The germline V gene encodes CDR1 SGHTA and CDR2 FQGNSA. There are 13 residues in the CDR3. In DNA, the CDR3 is TGTGCCAGCAGCTTAGAATTCTGGAGCGAGCAGTACTTC. Amino acids: CASSLEFWSEQYF.

The chain carries TRBV5-4 and TRBJ2-2; TRBD2 matches 12 bases. J gave up 6 bases and V 4 bases, and 4 bases lay outside the gene matches. The CDR3 is made up of 15 amino acids. From germline, CDR1 is SGHNT and CDR2 YYREEE (reference sequence). The CDR3 DNA is TGTGCCAGCAGCGTACTAGCGGGAGGATCCGGGGAGCTGTTTTTT. This sequence encodes CASSVLAGGSGELFF.

This chain connects TRBV7-2 to TRBJ1-1, with 7 bases that match TRBD1. The CDR3 sequence is 14 residues long. In germline, CDR1 is SGHTA, CDR2 FQGNSA. V lost 1 base to trimming and J lost 4 bases; unmatched junction nucleotides: 3. The CDR3 reads CASSLDAGGTEAFF. In DNA form, the CDR3 reads TGTGCCAGCAGCTTAGATGCAGGGGGCACTGAAGCTTTCTTT.

This chain uses TRBV19 with TRBJ2-2; perhaps TRBD1 as D (6 bases). The CDR3 extends over 14 amino acids. Germline CDR1 reads LNHDA; CDR2 reads SQIVND (reference sequence). Trimming removed 2 bases at V and 6 bases at J, with 10 bases between. DNA for the CDR3: TGTGCCAGTAGTATAACAGGGTCCTCCGGGGAGCTGTTTTTT. Translated: CASSITGSSGELFF. Using reference TRBV19 and TRBJ2-2 for the parts outside the CDR3, the full variable domain is DGGITQSPKYLFRKEGQNVTLSCEQNLNHDAMYWYRQDPGQGLRLIYYSQIVNDFQKGDIAEGYSVSREKKESFPLTVTSAQKNPTAFYLCASSITGSSGELFFGEGSRLTVL.

The chain is built from TRBV28 and TRBJ1-2, with a weak D call TRBD1 (6 bases). The germline V gene has CDR1 MDHEN and CDR2 SYDVKM. The CDR3 sequence is 16 residues long. Trimming took off 6 bases at V and 3 bases at J, with 20 bases between the two ends. CDR3 region: CASSTFGGALDYGYTF. The CDR3 coding sequence is TGTGCCAGCAGCACCTTTGGGGGGGCGTTGGACTATGGCTACACCTTC.

The gene calls are TRBV3-1 (or the pseudogene TRBV3-2) and TRBJ1-1, with 9 nucleotides matching TRBD1. This CDR3 spans 15 amino acids. Germline-derived CDR1 and CDR2 are LGHDT and YNNKEL (reference sequence). J gave up 0 bases and V 6 bases, and 5 bases lay outside the gene matches. The CDR3 sequence: CASRKTGGLNTEAFF. In DNA, the CDR3 is TGTGCCAGCAGGAAGACAGGGGGTTTGAACACTGAAGCTTTCTTT.

The chain recombines TRBV7-2 with TRBJ1-5; tentatively, D is TRBD1 (6 bases). V was clipped by 5 bases and J by 11 bases, with 13 bases between them. CDR3 length: 12 amino acids. Germline V gives CDR1 SGHTA, CDR2 FQGNSA. The chain's CDR3 is CASSPGGTTQHF. DNA of the CDR3: TGTGCCAGCAGCCCGGGGGGCACTACCCAGCATTTT.

This clone was picked up one time. This chain connects TRBV19 to TRBJ1-4; 7 nucleotides match TRBD1. Germline CDR1 LNHDA, CDR2 SQIVND (reference sequence). The J segment lost 1 base and the V segment lost 3 bases, leaving 5 bases of the junction unmatched. This CDR3 is built from 16 residues. The CDR3 sequence: CASSMRAGGTNEKLFF. In nucleotides, the CDR3 is TGTGCCAGTAGTATGCGGGCAGGGGGAACTAATGAAAAACTGTTTTTT.

This clone was recorded once. This rearrangement joins TRBV3-1 (or the pseudogene TRBV3-2) to TRBJ2-1, with D possibly being TRBD1 (5 bases). Trimming removed 0 bases from V and 13 bases from J, with 13 bases in between. CDR1 LGHDT and CDR2 YNNKEL come from the germline V gene (reference sequence). The CDR3 contains 13 residues. As DNA, the CDR3 is TGTGCCAGCAGCCAAGACCAGACAGCCCCTCAGTTCTTC. It encodes CASSQDQTAPQFF.

V and J are TRBV18 and TRBJ2-1, with D possibly TRBD2 on 5 matching bases. Per germline, CDR1 KGHSH and CDR2 LQKENI. Trimming stripped 0 bases from V and 6 bases from J, with 21 bases between. This CDR3 is built from 18 residues. The CDR3 here is CASSPPRERTRSANEQFF. CDR3 nucleotide sequence: TGTGCCAGCTCACCACCGAGGGAGAGAACCCGGTCCGCCAATGAGCAGTTCTTC.

This chain connects TRBV18 to TRBJ2-7; TRBD1 matches 10 bases. The CDR3 contains 14 residues. CDR1 is KGHSH, CDR2 LQKENI, per germline. J gave up 6 bases and V 6 bases, and 8 bases lay outside the gene matches. The CDR3 protein is CASSSLTGGREQYF. CDR3 nucleotides: TGTGCCAGCTCCTCTTTGACAGGGGGCCGCGAGCAGTACTTC.

V usage is TRBV6-6 and J usage is TRBJ1-6, with D possibly TRBD1 on 5 matching bases. Germline V gene data show CDR1 as MNHNY and CDR2 as SVGAGI (reference sequence). The CDR3 is made up of 15 amino acids. Deletions cut 5 bases from V and 8 bases from J, with 16 bases between. In DNA form, the CDR3 reads TGTGCCAGCAGTCTAGGGGAGGAGCGTTATTCACCCCTCCACTTT. Protein sequence: CASSLGEERYSPLHF.